The clone carrying this T cell receptor (beta chain) was counted at least ten times. The antigen is not known. This specimen comes from a study of human T cells and chemical hapten exposure. Study background: After 6 days, upper back 0.01% DPC patch tests were scored. Small differences in pooled library volume mainly drove the variation in TCR yields per sample.

Documented time point: patch test 1, 2 weeks after DPC sensitization. Treatment defined: therapeutic diphenylcyclopropenone sensitization with weekly scalp DPC. Study-level results: Sensitizing to DPC left TCRs with a frequency above 1 in 1000 unaltered.

Per germline, CDR1 SEHNR and CDR2 FQNEAQ (reference sequence). V lost 7 bases and J lost 11, with 20 bases in between. This CDR3 spans 13 amino acids. One entry per CDR3 protein results from TCRdb running MiXCR on the RACE reads. The data contain more than 95,000 distinct CDR3 sequences, 9.5% to 13% of them seen just once; the ten biggest clones take up 1.2% to 1.5%. The sequenced sample was whole blood, obtained in connection with sensitization to the hapten diphenylcyclopropenone (DPC). The receptor comes from a woman between 45 and 60 years old with alopecia areata. Some clones in this sample may be carry-over from other donors' samples. V and J are TRBV7-9 and TRBJ1-1; D is ambiguous. CDR3 sequence (DNA): TGTGCCAGCAAACTTTCTGCCGGTTCTGCGGCTTTCTTT. Its protein product is CASKLSAGSAAFF.